This T cell receptor (beta chain) emerged from a study of OX40 agonist ivuxolimab in advanced cancers. Study in general: Patients assigned to dose escalation were diagnosed with hepatocellular carcinoma, melanoma, renal cell or head and neck cancer. Under the entry rules, prior anti-PD-1, anti-PD-L1 or anti-CTLA-4 therapy was allowed, and approximately 40% had some. There were three patients with partial responses, one having hepatocellular carcinoma and two cutaneous melanoma.

Study-wide results and limits: More expanded clones were found, on average, in CD8+ than in CD4+ T cells.

The V gene lost 0 bases and the J gene lost 0 bases, with 12 bases spanning the gap. This CDR3 contains 16 residues. Germline V gene data show CDR1 as GTSNPN and CDR2 as SVGIG (reference sequence). Clones were sequenced by immunoSEQ multiplex PCR, and TCRdb holds only the in-frame ones, with some missing. Of nearly 45,000 clones detected, roughly 78% appear once; the ten largest clones hold about 4%. A word on this clone: Its antigen is currently unknown.

The sample in question was CD4+ or CD8+ T cells sorted from blood, obtained in a trial of the OX40 agonist ivuxolimab. This TCR was recovered from an adult with an advanced solid tumor such as melanoma, head and neck, liver or kidney cancer. This sequence joins TRBV30 and TRBJ1-5; D uncertain. Written as DNA, the CDR3 is TGTGCCTGGAGTGTACGGGCAGGCCATAGCAATCAGCCCCAGCATTTT. This codes for CAWSVRAGHSNQPQHF.